Listed below are T cell receptor beta chains from one sample, sequenced in a study of T cell responses to AZD1222 COVID-19 vaccine. Some clones are missing from TCRdb's copy, which holds only in-frame ones; the method was immunoSEQ multiplex PCR. The sample contains 15,000 to 20,000 clones, about 80% of which appear only once. Sequences were derived from peripheral blood, sampled 28 days after the second AZD1222 dose. These receptors were obtained from an adult who received the AZD1222 COVID-19 vaccine. CDR3s include the opening cysteine and the closing phenylalanine or tryptophan. The order of the fields is J gene, V gene, CDR3 length, D gene, clone size, CDR3 DNA, CDR3 protein. D genes are given only for firm matches. Only some rows state a clone size, as once, few, many or a class for expanded clones.

J gene: TRBJ1-2; V gene: TRBV6-5; CDR3 length: 13; D gene: NA; clone size: NA; CDR3 DNA: TGTGCCAGCAGATCTCCTAGTAACTATGGCTACACCTTC; CDR3 protein: CASRSPSNYGYTF
J gene: TRBJ2-7; V gene: TRBV28; CDR3 length: 16; D gene: TRBD1; clone size: once; CDR3 DNA: TGTGCCAGCAGTTACCCCCCCCGACAGGGCGGGTACGAGCAGTACTTC; CDR3 protein: CASSYPPRQGGYEQYF
J gene: TRBJ2-5; V gene: TRBV29-1; CDR3 length: 11; D gene: TRBD1; clone size: NA; CDR3 DNA: TGCAGCGTTTCAGGGGGCGAGACCCAGTACTTC; CDR3 protein: CSVSGGETQYF
J gene: TRBJ2-7; V gene: TRBV4-3; CDR3 length: 16; D gene: TRBD1; clone size: NA; CDR3 DNA: TGCGCCAGCAGCCAACAGACAGGGGGCATATCCTACGAGCAGTACTTC; CDR3 protein: CASSQQTGGISYEQYF
J gene: TRBJ1-4; V gene: TRBV11-2; CDR3 length: 14; D gene: NA; clone size: NA; CDR3 DNA: TGTGCCAGCAGCTTAGACAGGGTGGAGGAAAAACTGTTTTTT; CDR3 protein: CASSLDRVEEKLFF
J gene: TRBJ1-2; V gene: TRBV6-5; CDR3 length: 13; D gene: NA; clone size: NA; CDR3 DNA: TGTGCCAGCAGTTGGTTTCCTGGGGATGGCTACACCTTC; CDR3 protein: CASSWFPGDGYTF
J gene: TRBJ2-1; V gene: TRBV5-4; CDR3 length: 15; D gene: TRBD2; clone size: NA; CDR3 DNA: TGTGCCAGCAGCCCTAGCGGGGGGAACTACAATGAGCAGTTCTTC; CDR3 protein: CASSPSGGNYNEQFF
J gene: TRBJ2-7; V gene: TRBV5-1; CDR3 length: 13; D gene: NA; clone size: NA; CDR3 DNA: TGCGCCAGCAGCTTGGATAACGGGTCGGAGCAGTACTTC; CDR3 protein: CASSLDNGSEQYF
J gene: TRBJ1-5; V gene: TRBV28; CDR3 length: 13; D gene: NA; clone size: NA; CDR3 DNA: TGTGCCAGCAATTCGGGGGTGGTTCAGCCCCAGCATTTT; CDR3 protein: CASNSGVVQPQHF
J gene: TRBJ1-2; V gene: TRBV27; CDR3 length: 16; D gene: NA; clone size: NA; CDR3 DNA: TGTGCCAGCAGTTTATCCGGACAGAGTGCACCCTATGGCTACACCTTC; CDR3 protein: CASSLSGQSAPYGYTF
J gene: TRBJ1-5; V gene: TRBV19; CDR3 length: 15; D gene: TRBD1; clone size: NA; CDR3 DNA: TGTGCCAGTAGTATGTCCGGGACAGGGTATCAGCCCCAGCATTTT; CDR3 protein: CASSMSGTGYQPQHF
J gene: TRBJ1-2; V gene: TRBV5-4; CDR3 length: 14; D gene: TRBD1; clone size: NA; CDR3 DNA: TGTGCCAGCAGCCCCGGACAGGGGGGCAATGGCTACACCTTC; CDR3 protein: CASSPGQGGNGYTF
J gene: TRBJ2-7; V gene: TRBV5-8; CDR3 length: 14; D gene: NA; clone size: few; CDR3 DNA: TGTGCCAGCAGCTTGTCTTGGGGCTCCTACGAGCAGTACTTC; CDR3 protein: CASSLSWGSYEQYF
J gene: TRBJ2-7; V gene: TRBV29-1; CDR3 length: 12; D gene: NA; clone size: once; CDR3 DNA: TGCAGCGGGGTCCTAGGGACCTACGAGCAGTACTTC; CDR3 protein: CSGVLGTYEQYF
J gene: TRBJ2-5; V gene: TRBV5-4; CDR3 length: 14; D gene: NA; clone size: NA; CDR3 DNA: TGTGCCAGCAGCGATTGGACAGACCAAGAGACCCAGTACTTC; CDR3 protein: CASSDWTDQETQYF
J gene: TRBJ1-6; V gene: TRBV5-4; CDR3 length: 16; D gene: NA; clone size: NA; CDR3 DNA: TGTGCCAGCAGCGTCTTCCTTTTGGACAGTAATTCACCCCTCCACTTT; CDR3 protein: CASSVFLLDSNSPLHF
J gene: TRBJ2-1; V gene: TRBV7-2; CDR3 length: 18; D gene: NA; clone size: NA; CDR3 DNA: TGTGCCAGCAGCTTAGGATTGCCGGACTTTTACCTATACAATGAGCAGTTCTTC; CDR3 protein: CASSLGLPDFYLYNEQFF
J gene: TRBJ2-3; V gene: TRBV7-3; CDR3 length: 13; D gene: NA; clone size: NA; CDR3 DNA: TGTGCCAGCAGCCCGGGACGGGGAGATACGCAGTATTTT; CDR3 protein: CASSPGRGDTQYF
J gene: TRBJ1-5; V gene: TRBV9; CDR3 length: 14; D gene: NA; clone size: NA; CDR3 DNA: TGTGCCAGCAGCGTAGGGGGACCGAATCAGCCCCAGCATTTT; CDR3 protein: CASSVGGPNQPQHF
J gene: TRBJ1-1; V gene: TRBV4-1; CDR3 length: 13; D gene: TRBD1; clone size: NA; CDR3 DNA: TGCGCCAGCAGCCAGCAGGGGGACACTGAAGCTTTCTTT; CDR3 protein: CASSQQGDTEAFF
J gene: TRBJ1-5; V gene: TRBV4-1; CDR3 length: 16; D gene: NA; clone size: NA; CDR3 DNA: TGCGCCAGCAGCCAAGGCGGGCAGGGGCGCAATCAGCCCCAGCATTTT; CDR3 protein: CASSQGGQGRNQPQHF
J gene: TRBJ2-5; V gene: TRBV7-6; CDR3 length: 15; D gene: NA; clone size: NA; CDR3 DNA: TGTGCCAGCAGCTTAGAGTGGGGGCCCGGTGAGACCCAGTACTTC; CDR3 protein: CASSLEWGPGETQYF
J gene: TRBJ1-2; V gene: TRBV7-2; CDR3 length: 13; D gene: TRBD1; clone size: NA; CDR3 DNA: TGTGCCAGCAGCCCAGGACAGGGGTACGGCTACACCTTC; CDR3 protein: CASSPGQGYGYTF
J gene: TRBJ2-3; V gene: TRBV7-3; CDR3 length: 14; D gene: TRBD2; clone size: few; CDR3 DNA: TGTGCCAGCAGCTCAACGGGGGGTAAAGATACGCAGTATTTT; CDR3 protein: CASSSTGGKDTQYF
J gene: TRBJ1-4; V gene: TRBV9; CDR3 length: 15; D gene: TRBD1; clone size: once; CDR3 DNA: TGTGCCAGCAGCGAGAAGACAGGGACGGATGAAAAACTGTTTTTT; CDR3 protein: CASSEKTGTDEKLFF
J gene: TRBJ2-6; V gene: TRBV5-1; CDR3 length: 15; D gene: TRBD1; clone size: NA; CDR3 DNA: TGCGCCAGCAGCTTTCAGGGGGTAGGGGCCAACGTCCTGACTTTC; CDR3 protein: CASSFQGVGANVLTF
J gene: TRBJ2-2; V gene: TRBV6-6; CDR3 length: 15; D gene: TRBD1; clone size: once; CDR3 DNA: TGTGCCAGCACTCTCGGGACAGGGGGCGGCGGGGAGCTGTTTTTT; CDR3 protein: CASTLGTGGGGELFF
J gene: TRBJ2-1; V gene: TRBV2; CDR3 length: 15; D gene: TRBD2; clone size: NA; CDR3 DNA: TGTGCCAGCACCCCTAGCGGGGGGGCCTACAATGAGCAGTTCTTC; CDR3 protein: CASTPSGGAYNEQFF
J gene: TRBJ1-3; V gene: TRBV3-1/TRBV3-2; CDR3 length: 18; D gene: NA; clone size: NA; CDR3 DNA: TGTGCCAGCAGCGCACAAACCGCACTCCTTCGGTCTGGAAACACCATATATTTT; CDR3 protein: CASSAQTALLRSGNTIYF
J gene: TRBJ2-1; V gene: TRBV27; CDR3 length: 14; D gene: NA; clone size: NA; CDR3 DNA: TGTGCCAGCACCAGTAGCGGACTTTACAATGAGCAGTTCTTC; CDR3 protein: CASTSSGLYNEQFF
J gene: TRBJ2-1; V gene: TRBV7-8; CDR3 length: 17; D gene: NA; clone size: NA; CDR3 DNA: TGTGCCAGCAGCTTTCCTTTAGGGGGGCTTTCTCACAATGAGCAGTTCTTC; CDR3 protein: CASSFPLGGLSHNEQFF
J gene: TRBJ1-3; V gene: TRBV10-3; CDR3 length: 17; D gene: TRBD1; clone size: NA; CDR3 DNA: TGTGCCATCACCTACGGGACAGATTACATCTCTGGAAACACCATATATTTT; CDR3 protein: CAITYGTDYISGNTIYF
J gene: TRBJ2-2; V gene: TRBV29-1; CDR3 length: 14; D gene: TRBD2; clone size: NA; CDR3 DNA: TGCAGCGTTGAAGCCTTGGGACTAGCCGGGGAGCTGTTTTTT; CDR3 protein: CSVEALGLAGELFF
J gene: TRBJ1-1; V gene: TRBV29-1; CDR3 length: 13; D gene: NA; clone size: NA; CDR3 DNA: TGCAGCGGGGAGTTTAACATCGGTGCAGGGGCTTTCTTT; CDR3 protein: CSGEFNIGAGAFF
J gene: TRBJ2-7; V gene: TRBV6-5; CDR3 length: 14; D gene: NA; clone size: NA; CDR3 DNA: TGTGCCAGCAGTTATAAAGGGACCGTCTACGAGCAGTACTTC; CDR3 protein: CASSYKGTVYEQYF
J gene: TRBJ2-7; V gene: TRBV7-9; CDR3 length: 14; D gene: NA; clone size: NA; CDR3 DNA: TGTGCCAGCAGCTTAGAGGGGGAAAGCGTCGAGCAGTACTTC; CDR3 protein: CASSLEGESVEQYF
J gene: TRBJ2-7; V gene: TRBV28; CDR3 length: 14; D gene: TRBD2; clone size: NA; CDR3 DNA: TGTGCCAGCAGTTTATCGGGGGGATCCTACGAGCAGTACTTC; CDR3 protein: CASSLSGGSYEQYF
J gene: TRBJ2-7; V gene: TRBV9; CDR3 length: 14; D gene: NA; clone size: NA; CDR3 DNA: TGTGCCAGCAGCGTGTTAGCCCAGCAGGGGGAGCAGTACTTC; CDR3 protein: CASSVLAQQGEQYF
J gene: TRBJ2-1; V gene: TRBV9; CDR3 length: 17; D gene: NA; clone size: NA; CDR3 DNA: TGTGCCAGCAGCGTAGCTTTCGGGGGGACAGGTCAAGATGAGCAGTTCTTC; CDR3 protein: CASSVAFGGTGQDEQFF
J gene: TRBJ2-5; V gene: TRBV3-1/TRBV3-2; CDR3 length: 11; D gene: NA; clone size: NA; CDR3 DNA: TGTGCCAGCAGCCAAGTAGAGACCCAGTACTTC; CDR3 protein: CASSQVETQYF
J gene: TRBJ2-1; V gene: TRBV5-1; CDR3 length: 13; D gene: TRBD2; clone size: NA; CDR3 DNA: TGCGCCAGCAGCACGGGGGGGCAGAATGAGCAGTTCTTC; CDR3 protein: CASSTGGQNEQFF
J gene: TRBJ1-2; V gene: TRBV10-3; CDR3 length: 13; D gene: NA; clone size: NA; CDR3 DNA: TGTGCCATCAGTGAATCGGGGGGCAGAGGCTACACCTTC; CDR3 protein: CAISESGGRGYTF
J gene: TRBJ1-1; V gene: TRBV12-3/TRBV12-4; CDR3 length: 13; D gene: NA; clone size: once; CDR3 DNA: TGTGCCAGCAGGGGACGGTGGAACACTGAAGCTTTCTTT; CDR3 protein: CASRGRWNTEAFF
J gene: TRBJ2-5; V gene: TRBV21-1; CDR3 length: 14; D gene: NA; clone size: NA; CDR3 DNA: TGTGCCAGCAGCCCGGGACAGGGAGGGGAGACCCAGTACTTC; CDR3 protein: CASSPGQGGETQYF
J gene: TRBJ2-2; V gene: TRBV11-2; CDR3 length: 14; D gene: NA; clone size: NA; CDR3 DNA: TGTGCCAGCAGCGGGGGTGGGCGTCCCGGGGAGCTGTTTTTT; CDR3 protein: CASSGGGRPGELFF
J gene: TRBJ1-1; V gene: TRBV4-1; CDR3 length: 15; D gene: NA; clone size: NA; CDR3 DNA: TGCGCCAGCAGCCAAGGTATGATGGCGTCCACTGAAGCTTTCTTT; CDR3 protein: CASSQGMMASTEAFF
J gene: TRBJ2-5; V gene: TRBV2; CDR3 length: 15; D gene: NA; clone size: NA; CDR3 DNA: TGTGCCAGCAGTGTACAGTCAGGCAGGGGAGAGACCCAGTACTTC; CDR3 protein: CASSVQSGRGETQYF
J gene: TRBJ1-2; V gene: TRBV6-2/TRBV6-3; CDR3 length: 13; D gene: NA; clone size: NA; CDR3 DNA: TGTGCCAGCAGTTTGGACGGTATCGCTGGCTACACCTTC; CDR3 protein: CASSLDGIAGYTF
J gene: TRBJ2-1; V gene: TRBV14; CDR3 length: 14; D gene: NA; clone size: NA; CDR3 DNA: TGTGCCAGCAGCAGGAGGAGCAGTCAGGGTGAGCAGTTCTTC; CDR3 protein: CASSRRSSQGEQFF
J gene: TRBJ2-2; V gene: TRBV4-3; CDR3 length: 17; D gene: NA; clone size: NA; CDR3 DNA: TGCGCCAGCAGCCAAGATGGAAGGGGGTGGAGCACCGGGGAGCTGTTTTTT; CDR3 protein: CASSQDGRGWSTGELFF
J gene: TRBJ2-7; V gene: TRBV2; CDR3 length: 13; D gene: TRBD2; clone size: NA; CDR3 DNA: TGTGCCAGCCGGAGCGGGGGGCCCTACGAGCAGTACTTC; CDR3 protein: CASRSGGPYEQYF
J gene: TRBJ1-2; V gene: TRBV27; CDR3 length: 15; D gene: TRBD1; clone size: NA; CDR3 DNA: TGTGCCAGCAGTTGGGAGACAGGGAATATCTATGGCTACACCTTC; CDR3 protein: CASSWETGNIYGYTF
J gene: TRBJ1-4; V gene: TRBV5-1; CDR3 length: 14; D gene: NA; clone size: NA; CDR3 DNA: TGCGCCAGCAGCCCGGGAATCGTGGGGGAAAAACTGTTTTTT; CDR3 protein: CASSPGIVGEKLFF
J gene: TRBJ1-2; V gene: TRBV30; CDR3 length: 16; D gene: NA; clone size: NA; CDR3 DNA: TGTGCCTGGAGTGTCGATCTTGGCAGGGAACTCTATGGCTACACCTTC; CDR3 protein: CAWSVDLGRELYGYTF
J gene: TRBJ2-4; V gene: TRBV14; CDR3 length: 13; D gene: NA; clone size: NA; CDR3 DNA: TGTGCCAGCAGCCAAGGACAAGTAAACATTCAGTACTTC; CDR3 protein: CASSQGQVNIQYF
J gene: TRBJ1-2; V gene: TRBV12-3/TRBV12-4; CDR3 length: 13; D gene: NA; clone size: NA; CDR3 DNA: TGTGCCAGCAGCCCTCCGGGAGTCTATGGCTACACCTTC; CDR3 protein: CASSPPGVYGYTF
J gene: TRBJ2-1; V gene: TRBV5-1; CDR3 length: 14; D gene: NA; clone size: NA; CDR3 DNA: TGCGCCAGCAGCTTGACTCCCTCCTACAATGAGCAGTTCTTC; CDR3 protein: CASSLTPSYNEQFF
J gene: TRBJ1-4; V gene: TRBV6-6; CDR3 length: 15; D gene: NA; clone size: NA; CDR3 DNA: TGTGCCAGCAGACCAGCCGGGTCCCGGAATGAAAAACTGTTTTTT; CDR3 protein: CASRPAGSRNEKLFF
J gene: TRBJ2-1; V gene: TRBV7-2; CDR3 length: 16; D gene: NA; clone size: few; CDR3 DNA: TGTGCCAGCAGCTTAGTCGGAGGGGGCGACAACAATGAGCAGTTCTTC; CDR3 protein: CASSLVGGGDNNEQFF
J gene: TRBJ2-1; V gene: TRBV19; CDR3 length: 16; D gene: TRBD2; clone size: NA; CDR3 DNA: TGTGCCAGTAGTACCCCTGGGGCGGGGGGTAACAATGAGCAGTTCTTC; CDR3 protein: CASSTPGAGGNNEQFF